Below are 32 T cell receptor beta chains sequenced from a single sample in a study of Tregs in tolerant kidney transplant recipients. Sequencing used immunoSEQ multiplex PCR; TCRdb keeps in-frame clones, though not all of them. Here the sample spans 20,000 to 25,000 clones, about 85% being singletons. Related graft donors supplied nonmyeloablative bone marrow transplants, and mixed chimerism was transient. This sample comprised CD8+ T cells from blood (PBMCs), obtained 6 months after the transplant. Receptors were obtained from a human patient who received a combined kidney and bone marrow transplant. Some T cells may possibly be graft donor cells.

This clone appeared a few times. This chain uses TRBV9 with TRBJ2-7; a possible D gene is TRBD2 (5 bases). V gave up 3 bases and J gave up 7 bases, with 20 bases separating them. Germline CDR1 SGDLS, CDR2 YYNGEE. CDR3 length: 15 amino acids. The CDR3 DNA reads TGTGCCAGCAGCGGTAGCTTAGCGCCTCAGGAGGAGCAGTACTTC. Amino acid sequence: CASSGSLAPQEEQYF.

This clone occurred once. This chain uses TRBV27 with TRBJ1-2; D is perhaps TRBD1 (5 bases). V was pared by 5 bases and J by 0 bases, with 19 bases between. The CDR3 length is 17 residues. Germline assignment: CDR1 MNHEY and CDR2 SMNVEV (reference sequence). Written as DNA, the CDR3 is TGTGCCAGCAGTCCGACGACCTCAGGGATTCCTAACTATGGCTACACCTTC. Translating gives CASSPTTSGIPNYGYTF.

This clone showed up just a few times. The chain uses TRBV5-6 and TRBJ1-2; D unclear. Germline-derived CDR1 and CDR2 are SGHDT and YYEEEE. This CDR3 has 12 residues. V shed 4 bases and J shed 3 bases, with 7 bases lying between them. In DNA, the CDR3 is TGTGCCAGCAGCAATTCGGACTATGGCTACACCTTC. Amino acid sequence: CASSNSDYGYTF. The whole variable domain, remainder taken from reference TRBV5-6 and TRBJ1-2, is DAGVTQSPTHLIKTRGQQVTLRCSPKSGHDTVSWYQQALGQGPQFIFQYYEEEERQRGNFPDRFSGHQFPNYSSELNVNALLLGDSALYLCASSNSDYGYTFGSGTRLTVV.

The chain couples TRBV25-1 to TRBJ2-2; 10 positions agree with TRBD2. V lost 1 base and J lost 7; bases outside the gene matches: 6. Germline CDR1 is MGHDK and CDR2 is SYGVNS. This CDR3 is 16 amino acids long. The CDR3 region is CASSELLAGPGGELFF. DNA of the CDR3: TGTGCCAGCAGTGAATTACTAGCGGGGCCCGGCGGGGAGCTGTTTTTT.

This chain joins TRBV11-2 and TRBJ2-2; D uncertain. V was trimmed by 1 base and J by 6 bases, leaving 3 bases between them. The CDR3 contains 12 residues. The germline gives CDR1 SGHAT, CDR2 FQNNGV. The DNA of the CDR3 is TGTGCCAGCAGCTTAGCGGCCGGGGAGCTGTTTTTT. This gives the protein CASSLAAGELFF.

The chain carries TRBV2 and TRBJ2-1; TRBD2 is a possible D gene (6 bases). This CDR3 spans 17 amino acids. Looked up from germline, CDR1 is SNHLY and CDR2 is FYNNEI. The germline V and J ends were trimmed by 8 bases and 4 bases, with 24 bases remaining between them. The CDR3 reads CASSESLRDFTYNEQFF. CDR3 nucleotides: TGTGCCAGCTCCGAAAGCCTCCGGGACTTCACATACAATGAGCAGTTCTTC.

The chain carries TRBV29-1 and TRBJ2-7, with TRBD2 matching over 9 bases. CDR1 and CDR2 from the germline V gene are SQVTM and ANQGSEA. The CDR3 extends over 15 amino acids. After removal of 2 bases from V and 3 bases from J, the junction contained 8 bases not matched to a gene. CDR3 residues: CSVELAGRTNYEQYF. CDR3 nucleotides: TGCAGCGTTGAACTAGCGGGGCGGACCAACTACGAGCAGTACTTC.

This chain links TRBV13 with TRBJ2-6; D is possibly TRBD2 (6 bases). CDR1 is PRHDT, CDR2 FYEKMQ, per germline (reference sequence). CDR3 length: 17 residues. V lost 5 bases and J lost 0, with 14 bases in between. The CDR3 spells CASSKASAHSGANVLTF. The CDR3 region has the DNA TGTGCCAGCAGCAAGGCTAGCGCGCACTCTGGGGCCAACGTCCTGACTTTC. The full variable domain, in which reference TRBV13 and TRBJ2-6 provide the parts outside the CDR3, is AAGVIQSPRHLIKEKRETATLKCYPIPRHDTVYWYQQGPGQDPQFLISFYEKMQSDKGSIPDRFSAQQFSDYHSELNMSSLELGDSALYFCASSKASAHSGANVLTFGAGSRLTVL.

This rearrangement joins TRBV4-1 to TRBJ2-4; 8 bases are a match to TRBD1. V gave up 1 base and J gave up 6 bases; unmatched junction bases: 5. The germline CDR1 and CDR2 sequences are MGHRA and YSYEKL. The CDR3 runs to 15 residues. The chain's CDR3 is CASSQGTGRGNIQYF. CDR3 DNA: TGCGCCAGCAGCCAAGGGACAGGGCGGGGAAACATTCAGTACTTC.

The chain uses TRBV9 and TRBJ2-7; 7 nucleotides align to TRBD2. The V segment lost 1 base and the J segment 1 base; nucleotides outside the gene matches: 2. The V gene's germline CDR1 is SGDLS and CDR2 YYNGEE. The CDR3 is 14 residues long. CDR3 amino acids: CASSVLGGSYEQYF. CDR3 DNA: TGTGCCAGCAGCGTACTGGGAGGGTCCTACGAGCAGTACTTC.

The CDR3: CASSLGLPRDRDGYTF. CDR3 coding DNA: TGTGCCAGCAGCTTAGGCTTACCCAGGGATAGAGATGGCTACACCTTC. The rearrangement uses TRBV7-9 and TRBJ1-2; D might be TRBD1 (5 bases). Germline V gene lookup returns CDR1 SEHNR and CDR2 FQNEAQ (reference sequence). The CDR3 has 16 residues. V lost 1 base and J 6 bases, leaving 18 bases between the germline ends.

The rearrangement joins TRBV30 to TRBJ2-5; 12 bases are a match to TRBD2. The CDR3 has 15 residues. Germline V gene sequence: CDR1 GTSNPN, CDR2 SVGIG (reference sequence). With V trimmed by 7 bases and J by 2 bases, 8 bases remained unmatched. The CDR3 nucleotides are TGTGCCTACTCTAGCGGGGGGGACCTTCAAGAGACCCAGTACTTC. It encodes CAYSSGGDLQETQYF.

This clone has only one observation. The V gene is TRBV7-6, the J gene TRBJ1-2; D may be TRBD1 (5 bases). CDR3 length equals 14 residues. V was shortened by 0 bases and J by 4 bases, with 9 bases between the two germline ends. Germline CDR1 and CDR2: SGHVS and FNYEAQ. CDR3 protein: CASSLAGGSYGYTF. In DNA form, the CDR3 reads TGTGCCAGCAGCTTAGCGGGGGGTAGCTATGGCTACACCTTC.

This chain uses TRBV30 with TRBJ2-1; possible D gene TRBD1, 5 bases. From germline, CDR1 is GTSNPN and CDR2 SVGIG (reference sequence). Trimming took off 3 bases at V and 4 bases at J, with 7 bases between the two ends. This CDR3 comprises 12 residues. CDR3 DNA sequence: TGTGCCTGGAGGGGGCAGTACAATGAGCAGTTCTTC. Its translation is CAWRGQYNEQFF.

A word on this clone: One end of the junction fails to match germline, which may point to a read error. The CDR3 sequence is CASSVDGSSYSEQFF. CDR3 sequence (DNA): TGTGCCAGCAGCGTAGATGGCAGCTCCTACAGTGAGCAGTTCTTC. The genes are TRBV9 and TRBJ2-1; D unresolved. The CDR3 runs to 15 residues. Germline V gives CDR1 SGDLS, CDR2 YYNGEE.

The chain joins TRBV4-1 to TRBJ2-3; D gene uncertain. The CDR3 totals 15 residues. The V gene's germline CDR1 is MGHRA and CDR2 YSYEKL. Trimming removed 1 base from V and 2 bases from J, with 10 bases in between. CDR3 nucleotide sequence: TGCGCCAGCAGCCAAGTCCCCCCCTTCACAGATACGCAGTATTTT. Translating it yields CASSQVPPFTDTQYF.

This sequence joins TRBV7-8 and TRBJ2-5, with 10 bases lining up with TRBD2. Germline V gives CDR1 SGHVS, CDR2 FQNEAQ. The CDR3 length is 16 residues. V gave up 2 bases and J gave up 5 bases; unmatched junction bases: 8. In DNA form, the CDR3 reads TGTGCCAGCAGCTTATATTCTAGCGGGAGACCTGAGACCCAGTACTTC. Translating gives CASSLYSSGRPETQYF.

This clone was counted a few times. The genes are TRBV7-8 and TRBJ1-5; D is uncertain. CDR1 and CDR2 from the germline V gene are SGHVS and FQNEAQ. The CDR3 sequence is 14 residues long. The germline V and J ends were trimmed by 2 bases and 3 bases, with 8 bases remaining between them. CDR3 protein: CASSLLGLNQPQHF. For the CDR3, the DNA is TGTGCCAGCAGCTTACTCGGACTCAATCAGCCCCAGCATTTT.

This chain connects TRBV19 to TRBJ2-1, with 9 nucleotides matching TRBD2. Germline V gene data show CDR1 as LNHDA and CDR2 as SQIVND (reference sequence). V lost 7 bases and J lost 0; bases outside the gene matches: 1. This CDR3 has 14 amino acids. CDR3 sequence reads: CASNSGSSYNEQFF. The CDR3 bases are TGTGCCAGTAATAGCGGGAGCTCCTACAATGAGCAGTTCTTC.

As DNA, the CDR3 is TGTGCCAGTAGTATTAGCTGGAGACAGTTCTTC. It specifies CASSISWRQFF. The V gene is TRBV19, the J gene TRBJ2-1; D ambiguous. Trimming stripped 3 bases from V and 13 bases from J, with 10 bases between. CDR3 length: 11 residues. Germline V lookup: CDR1 LNHDA, CDR2 SQIVND (reference sequence).

This chain joins TRBV6-8 and TRBJ2-5; TRBD1 is a possible D gene (5 bases). CDR1 MNHGY and CDR2 SAAAGT come from the germline V gene. The CDR3 contains 10 residues. CDR3 protein: CARTQETQYF. CDR3 nucleotide sequence: TGTGCGAGGACACAAGAGACCCAGTACTTC.

The chain has TRBV5-6 and TRBJ2-5, with 9 bases fitting TRBD2. V gave up 1 base and J gave up 7 bases; unmatched junction bases: 11. The CDR3 is made up of 16 amino acids. Germline loops: CDR1 SGHDT, CDR2 YYEEEE. As DNA, the CDR3 is TGTGCCAGCAGCTTGTTGCGGGAGGGCCTCTGGGGGACCCAGTACTTC. Translation: CASSLLREGLWGTQYF.

Within the sample, this clone is medium-sized. This rearrangement joins TRBV5-4 to TRBJ2-7; 7 bases are shared with TRBD2. This CDR3 spans 12 amino acids. Trimming cost V 3 bases and J 4 bases; bases outside gene matches: 1. From germline, CDR1 is SGHNT and CDR2 YYREEE (reference sequence). CDR3 nucleotide sequence: TGTGCCAGCAGCTGGGGGGGGTACGAGCAGTACTTC. As protein: CASSWGGYEQYF.

A few counts support this clone. The genes are TRBV25-1 and TRBJ1-2; D is unclear. The germline gives CDR1 MGHDK, CDR2 SYGVNS. V gave up 6 bases and J gave up 3 bases, with 11 bases separating them. The CDR3 has 13 amino acids. Here the CDR3 reads CASSKVQYYGYTF. In nucleotides, the CDR3 is TGTGCCAGCAGCAAAGTTCAGTACTATGGCTACACCTTC.

This clone was observed once. The V gene is TRBV4-1, the J gene TRBJ2-7; D not resolved. The germline CDR1 and CDR2 sequences are MGHRA and YSYEKL. V lost 0 bases and J lost 11, with 11 bases in between. This CDR3 spans 12 amino acids. CDR3 residues: CASSQDPQVKYF. In DNA, the CDR3 is TGCGCCAGCAGCCAAGATCCCCAGGTAAAGTACTTC.

The CDR3: CATSLTSGGSDEQFF. The CDR3 DNA is TGTGCCACCAGCCTAACTAGCGGGGGGAGCGATGAGCAGTTCTTC. The J gene is TRBJ2-1, the V gene TRBV15; 12 bases line up with TRBD2. The ends lost 5 bases at V and 8 bases at J; junction bases unmatched: 7. Germline lookup yields CDR1 LNHNV and CDR2 YYDKDF (reference sequence). CDR3 size: 15 residues.

CDR3 residues: CASSQQQRQGWTEAFF. In DNA form, the CDR3 reads TGCGCCAGCAGCCAACAACAAAGACAGGGATGGACTGAAGCTTTCTTT. V and J are TRBV4-1 and TRBJ1-1, with TRBD1 matching over 7 bases. Germline CDR1 is MGHRA and CDR2 is YSYEKL. The CDR3 consists of 16 residues. Trimming at V came to 2 bases and at J to 5 bases, leaving 11 bases not matched to a gene.

The chain employs TRBV6-6 and TRBJ2-7; TRBD2 matches 9 bases. The germline CDR1 and CDR2 sequences are MNHNY and SVGAGI (reference sequence). J gave up 5 bases and V 8 bases, and 10 bases lay outside the gene matches. The CDR3 runs 14 residues. The CDR3 DNA is TGTGCCAGCGGGAGGGCTAGCGGGGAAAACGAGCAGTACTTC. As protein: CASGRASGENEQYF.

This CDR3 reads CASSLENVVDTQYF. DNA for the CDR3: TGCGCCAGCAGCTTGGAGAACGTAGTAGATACGCAGTATTTT. J is TRBJ2-3 and V is TRBV5-1; no clear D gene. Trimming removed 0 bases at V and 5 bases at J, with 10 bases between. CDR3 length equals 14 residues. Germline V gene data show CDR1 as SGHRS and CDR2 as YFSETQ.

The CDR3 region has the DNA TGTGCCACCGAGCCAGAGGGGGCTGTGAACACTGAAGCTTTCTTT. Protein product: CATEPEGAVNTEAFF. V gene TRBV28 combines with J gene TRBJ1-1, with 7 bases fitting TRBD1. Germline CDR1 and CDR2: MDHEN and SYDVKM. V dropped 10 bases and J dropped 0; count of bases not matched to a gene: 11. The CDR3 loop spans 15 amino acids.

The rearrangement links TRBV28 to TRBJ1-5; D remains ambiguous. Germline CDR1 is MDHEN and CDR2 is SYDVKM. There are 16 residues in the CDR3. Trimming stripped 3 bases from V and 5 bases from J, with 17 bases between. The CDR3 DNA sequence: TGTGCCAGCAGTTTCCTTTCAGGATGGTGGTATCAGCCCCAGCATTTT. Protein product: CASSFLSGWWYQPQHF.

V and J are TRBV5-4 and TRBJ2-7; 9 nucleotides agree with TRBD2. The J segment lost 7 bases and the V segment lost 1 base, leaving 15 bases of the junction unmatched. This CDR3 comprises 17 residues. Germline loops: CDR1 SGHNT, CDR2 YYREEE (reference sequence). CDR3 sequence (DNA): TGTGCCAGCAGCTTGTTAGGCGGGCGGGAGGGGTGGAGAGAGCAGTACTTC. Its protein product is CASSLLGGREGWREQYF.